The 5 T cell receptor beta chains below come from one sample, sequenced in a study of read filtering for tumor transcriptome and immune sequencing. Molecular barcoded adaptors covering alpha/delta and beta/gamma chains were used on approximately 400 ng RNA. One entry per CDR3 protein, called by TCRdb with MiXCR from the reads. Of about 63,000 distinct CDR3 sequences listed, around 13% are singletons. Sequences were obtained from a population of CD138-negative cells sorted from bone marrow. These receptors came from a donor at least 40 years old with multiple myeloma.

This clonotype has a count of ten or more. The chain couples TRBV28 to TRBJ2-3; no clear D gene. The CDR3 covers 12 residues. V was trimmed by 3 bases and J by 4 bases, leaving 5 bases between them. The germline V gene encodes CDR1 MDHEN and CDR2 SYDVKM. CDR3 amino acids: CASSLGPDTQYF. As DNA, the CDR3 is TGTGCCAGCAGTTTGGGTCCAGATACGCAGTATTTT.

At least ten counts were recorded for this clonotype. J is TRBJ2-7 and V is TRBV7-9, with D unresolved. Germline CDR1 SEHNR, CDR2 FQNEAQ (reference sequence). This CDR3 is 12 amino acids long. V was shortened by 1 base and J by 5 bases, with 6 bases between the two germline ends. CDR3 nucleotides: TGTGCCAGCAGCTTAGGGCGGAACGAGCAGTACTTC. Protein: CASSLGRNEQYF.

This clonotype was seen repeatedly, ten times or more. The V and J genes are TRBV7-9 and TRBJ2-7, with a tentative D call TRBD2 (6 bases). This CDR3 contains 15 residues. Germline CDR1 SEHNR, CDR2 FQNEAQ (reference sequence). The V end lost 5 bases, the J end lost 0 bases, and 14 bases lay between the germline ends. CDR3 amino acids: CASSHNRRGSYEQYF. DNA of the CDR3: TGTGCCAGCAGCCATAACAGGCGGGGCTCCTACGAGCAGTACTTC.

The count of this clonotype is one. Given a much more abundant clone one base away, this may be a read error. The genes are TRBV9 and TRBJ2-5, with D maybe TRBD2 (7 bases). Trimming removed 3 bases at V and 5 bases at J, with 20 bases between. This CDR3 has 16 residues. Germline lookup yields CDR1 SGDLS and CDR2 YYNGEE. CDR3 nucleotides: TGTGCCAGCAGCGCCTACTCGAGGGGGGGATATGAGACCCAGTACTTC. This gives the protein CASSAYSRGGYETQYF. Using reference TRBV9 and TRBJ2-5 for the parts outside the CDR3, the full variable domain is DSGVTQTPKHLITATGQRVTLRCSPRSGDLSVYWYQQSLDQGLQFLIQYYNGEERAKGNILERFSAQQFPDLHSELNLSSLELGDSALYFCASSAYSRGGYETQYFGPGTRLLVL.

As regards this clonotype: A much larger clone lies one base from this, so it may be a read error. As the CDR3 is not closed by the conserved phenylalanine or tryptophan, this likely results from a read error. The chain combines TRBV6-5 with TRBJ2-7; 14 bases are shared with TRBD2. This CDR3 contains 19 residues. The J segment lost 5 bases and the V segment lost 5 bases, leaving 17 bases of the junction unmatched. Germline lookup yields CDR1 MNHEY and CDR2 SVGAGI. The CDR3: CASSPRSGTSGRRSNEQYI. CDR3 DNA sequence: TGTGCCAGCAGTCCACGCTCCGGGACTAGCGGGAGACGTTCCAACGAGCAGTACATC.